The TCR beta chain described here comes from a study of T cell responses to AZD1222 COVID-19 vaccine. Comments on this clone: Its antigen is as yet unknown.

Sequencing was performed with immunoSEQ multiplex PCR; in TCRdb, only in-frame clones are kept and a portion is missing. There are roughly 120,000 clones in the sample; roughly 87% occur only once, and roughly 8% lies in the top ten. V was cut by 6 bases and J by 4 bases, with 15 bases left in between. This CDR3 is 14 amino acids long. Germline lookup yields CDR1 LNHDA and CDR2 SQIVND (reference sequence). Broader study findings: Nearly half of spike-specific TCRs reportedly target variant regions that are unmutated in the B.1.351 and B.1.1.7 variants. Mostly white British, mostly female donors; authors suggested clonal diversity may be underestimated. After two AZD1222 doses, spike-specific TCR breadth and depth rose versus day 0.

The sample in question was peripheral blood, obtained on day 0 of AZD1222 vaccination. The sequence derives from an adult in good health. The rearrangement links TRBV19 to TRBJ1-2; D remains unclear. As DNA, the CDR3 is TGTGCCAGTAGCTTCGCCGGGGTCACCTATGGCTACACCTTC. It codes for CASSFAGVTYGYTF.